This T cell receptor (beta chain) was identified in a study of cytomegalovirus exposure and HLA in healthy donors. Primers: 60 Vbeta forward and 13 Jbeta reverse. Clones were read by immunoSEQ multiplex PCR, and TCRdb kept only the in-frame ones, dropping some. The table records some 180,000 clones, approximately 79% of them present only once. The germline V gene has CDR1 SGHTA and CDR2 FQGNSA. The ends lost 5 bases at V and 5 bases at J; junction bases unmatched: 8. The CDR3 spans 15 residues. This clone was observed once. The J gene is TRBJ2-5, the V gene TRBV7-2; 10 nucleotides line up with TRBD2. Source material: PBMCs. This clonotype was obtained from a woman in her twenties or thirties in good health and CMV-seropositive. The CDR3 reads CASSTAGGPSETQYF. CDR3 DNA sequence: TGTGCCAGCAGCACAGCGGGAGGGCCCTCGGAGACCCAGTACTTC.